This T cell receptor beta chain stems from a study of blood T cell repertoires in COVID-19. Overall study context: Collection of acute and convalescent COVID-19 samples took place in the United States, Italy and Spain. Sources were T cells, B-cell-depleted T cells, or PBMCs; the material itself was cDNA or gDNA.

Original processing notes: Estimation of nucleated cell counts was performed using reference gene primer amplification. The method was immunoSEQ multiplex PCR; TCRdb's version includes in-frame clones alone and lacks a portion of them. V and J calls and clone size are those listed in that table; D and trimming were worked out from the DNA. This repertoire shows 170,000 or so clones, about 86% found once; its top ten account for approximately 7%. The CDR3 sequence is 13 residues long. CDR1 and CDR2 from the germline V gene are SSHAT and FNYEAQ (reference sequence). Points on this clone: A junction end diverges from the germline sequence, so it may reflect a read error.

The sample was peripheral blood. The chain recombines TRBV7-7 with TRBJ1-1; D unresolved. The clonotype comes from a man aged 50 or older with active or convalescent COVID-19. The CDR3 here is CASSYSLNTEAFF. CDR3 DNA: TGTGCTAGCAGTTACTCACTGAACACTGAAGCTTTCTTT.